One sample yielded the 20 T cell receptor beta chains listed below, sequenced in a study of blood T cell repertoires in COVID-19. Here immunoSEQ multiplex PCR was the method, and the copy in TCRdb shows in-frame clones only, minus some. The table has around 200,000 clones, about 87% seen once. The sequenced sample consisted of peripheral blood. The receptor source for this set is a man aged 18 to 30 with active or convalescent COVID-19.

J is TRBJ1-2 and V is TRBV24-1, with a tentative D call TRBD1 (6 bases). The germline V gene has CDR1 KGHDR and CDR2 SFDVKD. The V and J ends lost 9 bases and 1 base respectively, with 14 bases between them. The CDR3 has 14 amino acids. CDR3: CATQGRDFNYGYTF. CDR3 DNA sequence: TGTGCCACCCAGGGGAGGGACTTTAACTATGGCTACACCTTC.

This clone has only one observation. The chain employs TRBV27 and TRBJ1-5, with TRBD1 matching 9 bases. The CDR3 runs to 13 residues. The ends lost 5 bases at V and 7 bases at J; junction bases unmatched: 3. Germline CDR1 reads MNHEY; CDR2 reads SMNVEV (reference sequence). CDR3 loop: CASSLTGGQPQHF. The CDR3 nucleotides read TGTGCCAGCAGTCTGACAGGGGGGCAGCCCCAGCATTTT.

The V gene is TRBV5-1, the J gene TRBJ2-1; 16 nucleotides line up with TRBD2. The trim removed 4 bases at V and 2 bases at J, leaving 6 bases unmatched. The CDR3 runs 18 residues. CDR1 SGHRS and CDR2 YFSETQ come from the germline V gene. The CDR3 bases are TGCGCCAGCAGCCCGGGACTAGCGGGAGGGACAACCTACAATGAGCAGTTCTTC. Translated: CASSPGLAGGTTYNEQFF. Drawing the rest from reference TRBV5-1 and TRBJ2-1, the complete variable domain is KAGVTQTPRYLIKTRGQQVTLSCSPISGHRSVSWYQQTPGQGLQFLFEYFSETQRNKGNFPGRFSGRQFSNSRSEMNVSTLELGDSALYLCASSPGLAGGTTYNEQFFGPGTRLTVL.

The rearrangement links TRBV6-2 or TRBV6-3 to TRBJ2-7; 8 bases line up with TRBD2. V was pared by 0 bases and J by 2 bases, with 3 bases of the junction left unmatched. The CDR3 length is 15 residues. Germline assignment: CDR1 MNHEY and CDR2 SVGEGT. CDR3 in amino acids: CASSYSGGGTYEQYF. In DNA, the CDR3 is TGTGCCAGCAGTTACTCCGGGGGGGGAACCTACGAGCAGTACTTC.

The J gene is TRBJ2-7, the V gene TRBV10-2, with D possibly TRBD1 on 5 matching bases. This CDR3 region has 14 residues. V lost 0 bases to trimming and J lost 3 bases, with 9 bases between them. Per the germline V gene, CDR1 is WSHSY and CDR2 is SAAADI. In nucleotides, the CDR3 is TGCGCCAGCAGTGAGTCGGCAGGGTTCTACGAGCAGTACGTC. Translation gives CASSESAGFYEQYV.

This clone was detected once. The chain combines TRBV5-6 with TRBJ2-1, with 8 bases fitting TRBD1. Losses at the gene ends were 7 bases for V and 0 bases for J; bases not matched to a gene: 9. CDR1 SGHDT and CDR2 YYEEEE come from the germline V gene. The CDR3 spans 16 residues. The CDR3, as DNA: TGTGCCAGCTGGGTAGACAGGGGTGGCTCCTACAATGAGCAGTTCTTC. This codes for CASWVDRGGSYNEQFF.

This chain links TRBV25-1 with TRBJ1-1; D is ambiguous. The CDR3 contains 13 residues. Germline CDR1 MGHDK, CDR2 SYGVNS. Trimming cost V 4 bases and J 4 bases, with 10 bases left between them. CDR3 bases: TGTGCCAGCAGTGCGGGGAGGCCCACTGAAGCTTTCTTT. Its protein product is CASSAGRPTEAFF. The complete variable domain, with remaining parts taken from reference TRBV25-1 and TRBJ1-1, reads EADIYQTPRYLVIGTGKKITLECSQTMGHDKMYWYQQDPGMELHLIHYSYGVNSTEKGDLSSESTVSRIRTEHFPLTLESARPSHTSQYLCASSAGRPTEAFFGQGTRLTVV.

The chain couples TRBV15 to TRBJ1-6; maybe TRBD1 (6 bases). The CDR3 spans 15 residues. Germline V gene lookup returns CDR1 LNHNV and CDR2 YYDKDF (reference sequence). V was cut by 0 bases and J by 9 bases, with 12 bases left in between. The DNA for the CDR3 is TGTGCCACCAGCAGAGATGGGGGCTTGGGTTCACCCCTCCACTTT. Protein sequence: CATSRDGGLGSPLHF.

The chain has TRBV3-1 (or the pseudogene TRBV3-2) and TRBJ1-2, with no clear D. Trimming stripped 1 base from V and 4 bases from J, with 7 bases between. The CDR3 covers 13 residues. Germline V gives CDR1 LGHDT, CDR2 YNNKEL (reference sequence). The CDR3 region is CASSQGGVYGYTF. CDR3 DNA sequence: TGTGCCAGCAGCCAAGGGGGAGTCTATGGCTACACCTTC.

V and J are TRBV5-1 and TRBJ1-6, with a possible D match to TRBD1 (6 bases). The CDR3 has 17 amino acids. Germline CDR1 is SGHRS and CDR2 is YFSETQ. With 5 bases removed from V and 7 bases from J, the gap between germline ends came to 22 bases. The CDR3 here is CASSSNPTGQGNSPLHF. CDR3 bases: TGCGCCAGCAGTTCAAACCCCACTGGGCAGGGGAATTCACCCCTCCACTTT.

The rearrangement joins TRBV28 to TRBJ1-2; D ambiguous. The CDR3 has 16 amino acids. V was clipped by 3 bases and J by 0 bases, with 14 bases between them. The germline gives CDR1 MDHEN, CDR2 SYDVKM. The CDR3 DNA reads as TGTGCCAGCAGTTTGAGCCGCGACTCAACTAACTATGGCTACACCTTC. It translates to CASSLSRDSTNYGYTF.

The rearrangement joins TRBV6-5 to TRBJ1-4; D possibly corresponds to TRBD1 (6 bases). Germline V CDR1 and CDR2: MNHEY, SVGAGI. Trimming stripped 7 bases from V and 7 bases from J, with 10 bases between. The CDR3 is 12 residues long. For the CDR3, the DNA is TGTGCCAGCATTCAGGGGACTGAAAAACTGTTTTTT. It is translated as CASIQGTEKLFF.

This rearrangement joins TRBV4-1 to TRBJ1-1, with D unclear. The V end lost 0 bases, the J end lost 4 bases, and 12 bases lay between the germline ends. The CDR3 is made up of 15 amino acids. The germline gives CDR1 MGHRA, CDR2 YSYEKL. The chain's CDR3 is CASSQEDRRVTEAFF. DNA of the CDR3: TGCGCCAGCAGCCAAGAAGATAGGAGGGTCACTGAAGCTTTCTTT.

The chain recombines TRBV7-9 with TRBJ1-1; D is perhaps TRBD1 (5 bases). This CDR3 comprises 19 residues. Trimming removed 3 bases at V and 4 bases at J, with 27 bases between. Germline V gene lookup returns CDR1 SEHNR and CDR2 FQNEAQ (reference sequence). The CDR3 region is CASSFSPTWGRASSTEAFF. The CDR3 DNA follows: TGTGCCAGCAGCTTCTCACCCACCTGGGGCAGGGCGTCGAGCACTGAAGCTTTCTTT.

The chain recombines TRBV29-1 with TRBJ2-5; D unclear. V was clipped by 7 bases and J by 4 bases, with 13 bases between them. The CDR3 loop spans 12 amino acids. From germline, CDR1 is SQVTM and CDR2 ANQGSEA. The CDR3 region has the DNA TGCAGCGCCTCACACCCGGGAGAGACCCAGTACTTC. Its translation is CSASHPGETQYF.

The chain recombines TRBV6-5 with TRBJ1-1; D ambiguous. Germline V gives CDR1 MNHEY, CDR2 SVGAGI. The CDR3 extends over 13 amino acids. Trimming took off 0 bases at V and 8 bases at J, with 10 bases between the two ends. This CDR3 is CASSYSISGEAFF. DNA of the CDR3: TGTGCCAGCAGTTACTCGATATCTGGCGAAGCTTTCTTT.

This clone was detected only a few times. The chain has TRBV4-2 and TRBJ2-7; TRBD1 agrees at 10 bases. Unmatched junction bases numbered 6, after V lost 1 base and J lost 6 bases. From germline, CDR1 is LGHNA and CDR2 YNFKEQ. This CDR3 has 15 residues. The CDR3 spells CASSQAWDRGREQYF. The CDR3 nucleotides read TGTGCCAGCAGCCAAGCTTGGGACAGGGGACGCGAGCAGTACTTC.

The chain has TRBV30 and TRBJ1-5, with TRBD1 identical over 7 bases. Looked up from germline, CDR1 is GTSNPN and CDR2 is SVGIG (reference sequence). The junction had 9 bases not matched to a gene; V was cut back by 7 bases and J by 0 bases. The CDR3 extends over 15 amino acids. The CDR3 loop is CAFSGQVYSNQPQHF. In nucleotides, the CDR3 is TGTGCCTTTTCAGGACAGGTTTATAGCAATCAGCCCCAGCATTTT.

The chain uses TRBV11-1 and TRBJ2-7; a weak D match, TRBD1 (6 bases). Looked up from germline, CDR1 is SGHAT and CDR2 is FQDESV (reference sequence). The CDR3 covers 16 residues. V was clipped by 5 bases and J by 6 bases, with 23 bases between them. In DNA form, the CDR3 reads TGTGCCAGCAGCGCGCTAACAGGGAATCTAGGATCCGAGCAGTACTTC. This codes for CASSALTGNLGSEQYF.

The chain joins TRBV7-9 to TRBJ2-3; no reliable D call. The V end was cut by 5 bases, the J end by 5 bases, with 5 bases between. Germline lookup yields CDR1 SEHNR and CDR2 FQNEAQ (reference sequence). CDR3 length: 11 amino acids. CDR3 DNA sequence: TGTGCCAGCAGCCCCTTAGATACGCAGTATTTT. Protein: CASSPLDTQYF.